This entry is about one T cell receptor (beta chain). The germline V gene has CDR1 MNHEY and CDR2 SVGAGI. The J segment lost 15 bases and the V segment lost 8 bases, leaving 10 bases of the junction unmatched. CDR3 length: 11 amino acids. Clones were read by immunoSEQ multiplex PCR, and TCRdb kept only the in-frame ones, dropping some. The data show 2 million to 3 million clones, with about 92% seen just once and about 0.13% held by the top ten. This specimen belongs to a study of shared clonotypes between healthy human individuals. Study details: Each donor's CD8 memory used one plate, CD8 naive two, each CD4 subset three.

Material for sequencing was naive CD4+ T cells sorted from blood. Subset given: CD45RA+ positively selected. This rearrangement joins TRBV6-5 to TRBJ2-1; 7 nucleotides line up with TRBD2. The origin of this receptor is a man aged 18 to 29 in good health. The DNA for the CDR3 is TGTGCCAGCCATGGGGGGGGGAAACGGTTCTTC. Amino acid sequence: CASHGGGKRFF.